This T cell receptor (beta chain) was obtained from a study of blood T cell repertoires in COVID-19. Per the original methods: Reference gene primer amplification gave nucleated cell count estimates. Repertoires were generated with immunoSEQ multiplex PCR, while TCRdb's copy carries only in-frame clones and drops some. The DNA was the basis for D and trimming; V, J and clone size are from that table. The repertoire holds about 140,000 clones, with 90% as singletons. J was trimmed by 8 bases and V by 6 bases; bases with no gene match: 5. Germline V lookup: CDR1 LNHDA, CDR2 SQIVND (reference sequence). The CDR3 loop spans 12 amino acids.

This rearrangement joins TRBV19 to TRBJ1-2; TRBD1 agrees at 8 bases. The clonotype was recovered from a woman older than 75 with acute or convalescent COVID-19. Sequences were obtained from peripheral blood. In DNA form, the CDR3 reads TGTGCCAGTAGCGGACAGGGAGGAGGCTACACCTTC. Its protein product is CASSGQGGGYTF.